A single TCR beta chain is shown here with its context. Data came from immunoSEQ multiplex PCR; TCRdb stores just in-frame clones and leaves some out. Of approximately 84,000 clones in the sample, 83% were seen once. The data belong to a study of ipilimumab plus nivolumab after autologous stem cell transplantation. Ipilimumab, 1 mg/kg, started 14 to 28 days after autologous transplant. Patients received nivolumab 3 mg/kg at weeks 1, 4, 7, 10, then fortnightly to week 26. V lost 4 bases, J lost 14 bases, and 6 bases stayed unmatched. Germline V gene data show CDR1 as SGDLS and CDR2 as YYNGEE. The CDR3 extends over 14 amino acids.

This chain connects TRBV9 to TRBJ2-1, with 16 nucleotides matching TRBD2. This TCR came from a male donor with diffuse large B-cell lymphoma. The sample here was PBMCs, taken in a trial of ipilimumab plus nivolumab as post-transplant consolidation. The CDR3 loop is CASSPGTSGGAEFF. The CDR3 DNA follows: TGTGCCAGCAGCCCCGGGACTAGCGGGGGGGCAGAGTTCTTC.